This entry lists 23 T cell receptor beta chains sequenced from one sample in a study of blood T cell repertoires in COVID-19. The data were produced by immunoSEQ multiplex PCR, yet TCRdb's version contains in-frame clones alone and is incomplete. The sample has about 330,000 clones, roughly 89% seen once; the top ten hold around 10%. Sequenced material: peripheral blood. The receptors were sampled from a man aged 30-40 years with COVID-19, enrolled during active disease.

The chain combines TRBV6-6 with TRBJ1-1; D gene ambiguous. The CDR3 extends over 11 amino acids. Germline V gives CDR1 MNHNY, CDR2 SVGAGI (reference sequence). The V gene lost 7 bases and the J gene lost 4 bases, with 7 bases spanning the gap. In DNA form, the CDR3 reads TGTGCCAGCACCCCCGGCACTGAAGCTTTCTTT. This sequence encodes CASTPGTEAFF.

In DNA, the CDR3 is TGCGCCAGCAGCAAGGGACAGGGGGGCACTTACGAGCAGTACTTC. This sequence encodes CASSKGQGGTYEQYF. The chain has TRBV5-1 and TRBJ2-7; TRBD1 aligns across 11 bases. Germline V lookup: CDR1 SGHRS, CDR2 YFSETQ. Unmatched junction bases numbered 7, after V lost 4 bases and J lost 4 bases. The CDR3 loop spans 15 amino acids.

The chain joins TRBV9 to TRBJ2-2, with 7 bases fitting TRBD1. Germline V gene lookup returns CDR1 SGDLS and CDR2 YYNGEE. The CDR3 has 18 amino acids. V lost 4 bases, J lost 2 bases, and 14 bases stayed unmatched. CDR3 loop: CASSLTQEGTVNTGELFF. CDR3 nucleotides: TGTGCCAGCAGCTTGACTCAAGAGGGGACAGTCAACACCGGGGAGCTGTTTTTT.

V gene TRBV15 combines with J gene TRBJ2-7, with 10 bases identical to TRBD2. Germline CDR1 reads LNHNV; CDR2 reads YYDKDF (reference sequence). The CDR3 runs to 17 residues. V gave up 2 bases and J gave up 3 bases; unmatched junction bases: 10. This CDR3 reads CATSRPGVLAGIYEQYF. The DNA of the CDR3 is TGTGCCACCAGCAGACCCGGTGTACTAGCGGGAATCTACGAGCAGTACTTC.

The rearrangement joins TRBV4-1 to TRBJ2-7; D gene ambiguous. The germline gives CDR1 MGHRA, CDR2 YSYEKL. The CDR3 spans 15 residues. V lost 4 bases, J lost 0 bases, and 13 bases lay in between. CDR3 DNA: TGCGCCAGCAGCCCCCAGGAATTGAGCTCCTACGAGCAGTACTTC. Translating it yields CASSPQELSSYEQYF.

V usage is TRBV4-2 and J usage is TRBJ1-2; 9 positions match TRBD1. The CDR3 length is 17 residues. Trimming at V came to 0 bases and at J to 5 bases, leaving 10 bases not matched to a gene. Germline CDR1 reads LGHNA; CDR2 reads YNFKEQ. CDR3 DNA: TGTGCCAGCAGCCAAGACCCCCTTGACAGGGGGACGTATGGCTACACCTTC. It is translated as CASSQDPLDRGTYGYTF.

CDR3 residues: CASSLHSGGEKETQYF. DNA for the CDR3: TGTGCCAGCAGCCTTCATAGCGGGGGGGAAAAAGAGACCCAGTACTTC. The V gene is TRBV3-1 (or the pseudogene TRBV3-2), the J gene TRBJ2-5, with 11 bases identical to TRBD2. The CDR3 consists of 16 residues. Germline CDR1 and CDR2: LGHDT and YNNKEL (reference sequence). With V trimmed by 4 bases and J by 3 bases, 7 bases remained unmatched.

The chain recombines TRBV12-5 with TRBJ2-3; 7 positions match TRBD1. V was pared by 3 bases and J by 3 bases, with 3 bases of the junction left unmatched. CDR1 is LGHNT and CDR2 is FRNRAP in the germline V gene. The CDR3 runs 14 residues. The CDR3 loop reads CASGLGTATDTQYF. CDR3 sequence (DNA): TGTGCTAGTGGTTTAGGGACAGCGACAGATACGCAGTATTTT.

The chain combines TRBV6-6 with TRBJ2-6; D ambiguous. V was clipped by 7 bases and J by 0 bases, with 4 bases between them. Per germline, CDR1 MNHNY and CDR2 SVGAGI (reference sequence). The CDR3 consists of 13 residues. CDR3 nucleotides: TGTGCCAGCATAAACTCTGGGGCCAACGTCCTGACTTTC. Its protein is CASINSGANVLTF.

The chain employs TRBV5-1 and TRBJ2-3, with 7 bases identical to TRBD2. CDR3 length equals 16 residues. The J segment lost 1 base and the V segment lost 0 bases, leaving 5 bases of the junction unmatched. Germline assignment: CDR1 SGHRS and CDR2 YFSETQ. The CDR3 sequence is CASSLGSGGGTDTQYF. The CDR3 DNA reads TGCGCCAGCAGCTTGGGGTCGGGGGGTGGCACAGATACGCAGTATTTT.

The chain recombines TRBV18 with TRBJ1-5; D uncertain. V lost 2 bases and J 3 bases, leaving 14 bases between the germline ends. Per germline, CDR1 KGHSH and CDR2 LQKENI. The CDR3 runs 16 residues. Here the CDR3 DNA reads TGTGCCAGCTCACCAGTTTGGACTACCCCCAATCAGCCCCAGCATTTT. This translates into CASSPVWTTPNQPQHF.

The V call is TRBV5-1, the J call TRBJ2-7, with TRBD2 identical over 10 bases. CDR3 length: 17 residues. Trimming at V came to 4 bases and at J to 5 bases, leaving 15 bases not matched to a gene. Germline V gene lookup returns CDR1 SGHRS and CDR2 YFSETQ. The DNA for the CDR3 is TGCGCCAGCAGCGTGGTCCCCGCTAGCGGGAGCAGGGACGAGCAGTACTTC. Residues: CASSVVPASGSRDEQYF.

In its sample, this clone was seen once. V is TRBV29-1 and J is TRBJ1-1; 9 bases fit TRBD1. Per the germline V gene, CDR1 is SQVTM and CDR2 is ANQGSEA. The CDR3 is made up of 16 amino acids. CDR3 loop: CTPTPRDRVWNTEAFF. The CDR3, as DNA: TGCACCCCAACCCCCCGGGACAGGGTCTGGAACACTGAAGCTTTCTTT.

The CDR3: CAISPGLAGGGSYEQYF. The CDR3 bases are TGTGCCATCAGTCCGGGACTAGCGGGGGGGGGCTCCTACGAGCAGTACTTC. The chain joins TRBV10-3 to TRBJ2-7; 16 nucleotides align to TRBD2. V gave up 5 bases and J gave up 0 bases; unmatched junction bases: 4. Germline V gene data show CDR1 as ENHRY and CDR2 as SYGVKD. This CDR3 contains 17 residues.

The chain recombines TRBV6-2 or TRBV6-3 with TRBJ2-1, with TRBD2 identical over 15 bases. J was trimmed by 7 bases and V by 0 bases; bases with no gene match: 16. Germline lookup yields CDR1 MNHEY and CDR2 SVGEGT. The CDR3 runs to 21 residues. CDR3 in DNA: TGTGCCAGCAGTTACTCGTGGTATGCTCGGACTAGCGGGAGGGTATGGAATGAGCAGTTCTTC. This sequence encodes CASSYSWYARTSGRVWNEQFF.

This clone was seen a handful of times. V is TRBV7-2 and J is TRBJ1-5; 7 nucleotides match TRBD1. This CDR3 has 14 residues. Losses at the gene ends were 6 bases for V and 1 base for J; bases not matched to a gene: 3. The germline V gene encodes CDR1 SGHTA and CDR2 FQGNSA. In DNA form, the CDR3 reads TGTGCCAGCAGGTTGACAGGGAGCAATCAGCCCCAGCATTTT. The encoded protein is CASRLTGSNQPQHF.

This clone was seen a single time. CDR3 protein: CASSRDYSYNEQFF. As DNA, the CDR3 is TGCGCCAGCAGTCGGGACTACTCCTACAATGAGCAGTTCTTC. The chain joins TRBV5-1 to TRBJ2-1; 7 bases map to TRBD2. The V and J ends lost 5 bases and 0 bases, in that order; junction bases with no gene match: 2. Germline lookup yields CDR1 SGHRS and CDR2 YFSETQ. This CDR3 region has 14 residues.

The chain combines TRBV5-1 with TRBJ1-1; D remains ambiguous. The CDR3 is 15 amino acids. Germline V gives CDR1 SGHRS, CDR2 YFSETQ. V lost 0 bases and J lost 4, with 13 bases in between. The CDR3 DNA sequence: TGCGCCAGCAGCTTGGAAGATAGTGCCGGCACTGAAGCTTTCTTT. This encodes CASSLEDSAGTEAFF.

The CDR3 here is CASSQEGLAGTNYEQYF. CDR3 DNA sequence: TGTGCCAGCAGCCAAGAGGGACTAGCGGGCACGAACTACGAGCAGTACTTC. The chain links TRBV3-1 (or the pseudogene TRBV3-2) to TRBJ2-7, with 12 bases aligning to TRBD2. CDR1 is LGHDT, CDR2 YNNKEL, per germline (reference sequence). The CDR3 spans 17 residues. J lost 3 bases, V lost 0 bases, and 6 bases had no gene match.

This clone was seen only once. The chain's CDR3 is CATTLQDKGDSNQPQHF. The CDR3 region has the DNA TGTGCCACCACACTCCAGGATAAAGGGGATAGCAATCAGCCCCAGCATTTT. The chain carries TRBV15 and TRBJ1-5; tentative D call: TRBD1 (5 bases). Trimming took off 7 bases at V and 0 bases at J, with 19 bases between the two ends. Germline V gene lookup returns CDR1 LNHNV and CDR2 YYDKDF (reference sequence). The CDR3 has 17 amino acids.

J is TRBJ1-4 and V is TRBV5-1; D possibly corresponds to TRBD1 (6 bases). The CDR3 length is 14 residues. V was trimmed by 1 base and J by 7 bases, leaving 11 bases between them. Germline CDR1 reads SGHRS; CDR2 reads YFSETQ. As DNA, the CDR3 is TGCGCCAGCAGCTTGAGAGGGGGTTCTGAAAAACTGTTTTTT. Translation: CASSLRGGSEKLFF. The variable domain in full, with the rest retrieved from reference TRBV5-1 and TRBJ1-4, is KAGVTQTPRYLIKTRGQQVTLSCSPISGHRSVSWYQQTPGQGLQFLFEYFSETQRNKGNFPGRFSGRQFSNSRSEMNVSTLELGDSALYLCASSLRGGSEKLFFGSGTQLSVL.

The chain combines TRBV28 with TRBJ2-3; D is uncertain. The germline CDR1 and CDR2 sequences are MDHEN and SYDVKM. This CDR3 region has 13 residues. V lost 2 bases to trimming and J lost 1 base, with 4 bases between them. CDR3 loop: CASSLGGTDTQYF. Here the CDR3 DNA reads TGTGCCAGCAGTTTAGGAGGCACAGATACGCAGTATTTT.

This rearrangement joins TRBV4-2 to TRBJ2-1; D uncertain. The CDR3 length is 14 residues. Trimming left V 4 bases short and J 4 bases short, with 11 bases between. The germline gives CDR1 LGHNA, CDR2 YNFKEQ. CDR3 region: CASSLVGQYNEQFF. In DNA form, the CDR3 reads TGTGCCAGCAGCCTTGTTGGGCAATACAATGAGCAGTTCTTC.